This T cell receptor (beta chain) appears in the sequencing data of a study of blood T cell repertoires in COVID-19. Looking at the study overall: Donors in the United States, Italy and Spain gave samples during acute or convalescent COVID-19. T cells, B-cell-depleted T cells, or PBMCs provided the cDNA or gDNA that served as material.

The authors' processing: For nucleated cells, counts were estimated from reference gene primer amplification. The method was immunoSEQ multiplex PCR; TCRdb's version includes in-frame clones alone and lacks a portion of them. V, J and clone size derive from that table, while D and trimming were established from the DNA sequence. The sample holds 100,000 or so clones, roughly 87% seen once. CDR3 size: 16 residues. V lost 1 base, J lost 10 bases, and 11 bases stayed unmatched. Germline-derived CDR1 and CDR2 are KGHSH and LQKENI. This chain links TRBV18 with TRBJ2-1; 9 bases fit TRBD2. Sequencing input: peripheral blood. The sequence derives from a woman aged 55-69 years with acute or convalescent COVID-19. The CDR3 region is CASSPRSSGGREEQFF. In nucleotides, the CDR3 is TGTGCCAGCTCACCACGGAGTAGCGGGGGACGAGAGGAGCAGTTCTTC.